Only a few counts were recorded for the clone carrying this T cell receptor (beta chain). Its specificity is unknown. V was clipped by 5 bases and J by 7 bases; unmatched bases: 6. This CDR3 has 15 residues. Germline CDR1 and CDR2: SEHNR and FQNEAQ (reference sequence). These data come from a study of fetal regulatory T cell absence and autoimmunity. Study-wide background: Without clinical diabetes, IPEX patients showed exocrine pancreas autoimmunity.

Study-level points and caveats: Cord blood and pancreas showed broadly similar TRB gene family usage. Antigen-driven pancreatic autoimmunity before birth in IPEX was inferred from oligoclonal enrichment. Some top pancreas TCR clones were over 90-fold enriched versus cord blood.

Here immunoSEQ multiplex PCR was the method, and the copy in TCRdb shows in-frame clones only, minus some. The table records 95,000 to 100,000 clones, around 72% of them present only once. The sequenced sample consisted of pancreas tissue. The chain recombines TRBV7-9 with TRBJ1-6, with 9 positions matching TRBD1. This receptor was taken from a male donor with IPEX syndrome. This chain's CDR3 is CASSAETGGNSPLHF. For the CDR3, the DNA is TGTGCCAGCAGCGCCGAAACAGGGGGCAATTCACCCCTCCACTTT.